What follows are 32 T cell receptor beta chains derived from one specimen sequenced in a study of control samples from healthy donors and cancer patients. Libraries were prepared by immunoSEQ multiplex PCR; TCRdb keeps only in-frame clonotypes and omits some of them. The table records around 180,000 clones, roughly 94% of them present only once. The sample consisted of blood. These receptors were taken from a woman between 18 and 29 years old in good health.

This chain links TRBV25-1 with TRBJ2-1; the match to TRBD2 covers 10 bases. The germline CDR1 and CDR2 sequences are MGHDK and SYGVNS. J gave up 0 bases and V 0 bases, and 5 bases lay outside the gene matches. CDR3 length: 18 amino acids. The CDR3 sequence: CASSEYGSSGSSYNEQFF. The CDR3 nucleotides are TGTGCCAGCAGTGAATATGGGTCTAGCGGGAGCTCCTACAATGAGCAGTTCTTC.

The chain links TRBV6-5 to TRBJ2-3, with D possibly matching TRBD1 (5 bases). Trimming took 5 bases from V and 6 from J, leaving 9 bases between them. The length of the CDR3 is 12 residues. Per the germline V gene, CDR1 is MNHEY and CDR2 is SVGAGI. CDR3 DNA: TGTGCCAGCAGTCCAGGGTTCGATACGCAGTATTTT. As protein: CASSPGFDTQYF.

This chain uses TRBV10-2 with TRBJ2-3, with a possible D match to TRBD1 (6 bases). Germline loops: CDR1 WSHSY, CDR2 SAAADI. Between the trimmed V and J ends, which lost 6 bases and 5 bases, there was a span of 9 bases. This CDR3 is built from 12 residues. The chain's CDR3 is CASSGQRDTQYF. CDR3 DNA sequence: TGCGCCAGCAGCGGACAGAGAGATACGCAGTATTTT.

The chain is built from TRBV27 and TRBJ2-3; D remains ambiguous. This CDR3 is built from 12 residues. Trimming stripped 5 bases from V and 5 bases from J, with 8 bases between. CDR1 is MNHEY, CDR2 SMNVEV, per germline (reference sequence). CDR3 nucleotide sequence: TGTGCCAGCAGTCTCCCCGAAGATACGCAGTATTTT. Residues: CASSLPEDTQYF.

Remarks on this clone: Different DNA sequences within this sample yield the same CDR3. The CDR3 here is CASSYSRGTEAFF. Written as DNA, the CDR3 is TGTGCCAGCAGTTACAGTAGGGGGACTGAAGCTTTCTTT. J is TRBJ1-1 and V is TRBV6-5; maybe TRBD1 (6 bases). The CDR3 sequence is 13 residues long. V lost 2 bases, J lost 5 bases, and 9 bases lay in between. The germline gives CDR1 MNHEY, CDR2 SVGAGI.

The DNA of the CDR3 is TGTGCCAGCTCTGAAGGGACGGACACTGAAGCTTTCTTT. Its translation is CASSEGTDTEAFF. The chain joins TRBV18 to TRBJ1-1; D is perhaps TRBD1 (5 bases). Trimming left V 6 bases short and J 3 bases short, with 11 bases between. There are 13 residues in the CDR3. Looked up from germline, CDR1 is KGHSH and CDR2 is LQKENI. Full variable domain (remainder filled in from reference TRBV18 and TRBJ1-1): NAGVMQNPRHLVRRRGQEARLRCSPMKGHSHVYWYRQLPEEGLKFMVYLQKENIIDESGMPKERFSAEFPKEGPSILRIQQVVRGDSAAYFCASSEGTDTEAFFGQGTRLTVV.

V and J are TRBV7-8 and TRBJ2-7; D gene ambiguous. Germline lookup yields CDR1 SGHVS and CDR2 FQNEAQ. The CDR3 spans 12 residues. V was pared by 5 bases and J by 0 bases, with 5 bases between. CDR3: CASSLSSYEQYF. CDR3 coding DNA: TGTGCCAGCAGCCTTAGCTCCTACGAGCAGTACTTC.

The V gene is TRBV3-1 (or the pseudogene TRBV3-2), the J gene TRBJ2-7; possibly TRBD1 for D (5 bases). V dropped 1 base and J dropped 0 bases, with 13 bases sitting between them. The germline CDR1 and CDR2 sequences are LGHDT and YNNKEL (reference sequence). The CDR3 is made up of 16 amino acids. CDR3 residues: CASSQVLTVYSYEQYF. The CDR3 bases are TGTGCCAGCAGCCAAGTGTTGACAGTATACTCCTACGAGCAGTACTTC.

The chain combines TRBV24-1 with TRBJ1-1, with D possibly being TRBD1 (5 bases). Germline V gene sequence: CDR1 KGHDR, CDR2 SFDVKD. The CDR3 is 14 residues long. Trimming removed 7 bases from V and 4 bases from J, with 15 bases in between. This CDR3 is CATSMGEVGTEAFF. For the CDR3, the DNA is TGTGCCACCAGCATGGGGGAAGTGGGCACTGAAGCTTTCTTT.

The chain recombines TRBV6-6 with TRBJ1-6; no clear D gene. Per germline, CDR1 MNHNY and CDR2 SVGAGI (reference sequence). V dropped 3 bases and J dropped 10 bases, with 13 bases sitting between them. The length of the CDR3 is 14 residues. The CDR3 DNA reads TGTGCCAGCAGTTATGACCCGTCGGGGTCACCCCTCCACTTT. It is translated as CASSYDPSGSPLHF.

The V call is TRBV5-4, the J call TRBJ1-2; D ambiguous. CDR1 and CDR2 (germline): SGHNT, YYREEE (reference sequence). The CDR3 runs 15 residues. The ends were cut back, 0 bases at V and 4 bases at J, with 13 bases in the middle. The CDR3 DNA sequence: TGTGCCAGCAGCTTGGCCTTGAGAAGGAGCTATGGCTACACCTTC. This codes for CASSLALRRSYGYTF.

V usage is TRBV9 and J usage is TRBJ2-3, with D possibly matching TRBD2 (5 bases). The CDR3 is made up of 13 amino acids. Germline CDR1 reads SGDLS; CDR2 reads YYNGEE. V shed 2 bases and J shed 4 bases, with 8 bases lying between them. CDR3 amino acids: CASSVDGADTQYF. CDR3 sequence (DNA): TGTGCCAGCAGCGTGGACGGGGCAGATACGCAGTATTTT.

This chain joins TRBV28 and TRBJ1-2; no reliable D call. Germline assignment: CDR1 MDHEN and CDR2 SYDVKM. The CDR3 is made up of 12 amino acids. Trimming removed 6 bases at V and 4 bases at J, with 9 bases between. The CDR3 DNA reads TGTGCCAGCAGAGGACTGTTCTATGGCTACACCTTC. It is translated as CASRGLFYGYTF.

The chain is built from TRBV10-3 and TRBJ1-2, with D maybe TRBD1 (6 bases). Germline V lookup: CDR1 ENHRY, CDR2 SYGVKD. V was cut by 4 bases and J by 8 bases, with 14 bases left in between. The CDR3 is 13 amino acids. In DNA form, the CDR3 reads TGTGCCATCAGTGGTTCAGGGGTTGAAGGCTACACCTTC. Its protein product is CAISGSGVEGYTF.

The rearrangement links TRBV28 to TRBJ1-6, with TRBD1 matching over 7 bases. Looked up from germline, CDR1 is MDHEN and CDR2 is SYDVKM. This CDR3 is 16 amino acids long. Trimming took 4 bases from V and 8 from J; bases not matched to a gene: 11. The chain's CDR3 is CASSSPAQGFHSPLHF. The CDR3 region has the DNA TGTGCCAGCAGTTCTCCCGCACAGGGGTTTCATTCACCCCTCCACTTT. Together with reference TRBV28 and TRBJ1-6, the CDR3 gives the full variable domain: DVKVTQSSRYLVKRTGEKVFLECVQDMDHENMFWYRQDPGLGLRLIYFSYDVKMKEKGDIPEGYSVSREKKERFSLILESASTNQTSMYLCASSSPAQGFHSPLHFGNGTRLTVT.

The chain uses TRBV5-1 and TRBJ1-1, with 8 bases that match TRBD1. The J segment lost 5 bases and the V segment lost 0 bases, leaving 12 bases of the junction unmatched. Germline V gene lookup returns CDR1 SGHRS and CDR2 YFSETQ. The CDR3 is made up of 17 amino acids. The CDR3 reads CASSLAKGQGARTEAFF. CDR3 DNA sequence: TGCGCCAGCAGCTTGGCCAAGGGGCAGGGGGCTCGAACTGAAGCTTTCTTT.

CDR3 DNA: TGTGCCAGCAGTATACAGGGATGGGTCTCTGGAAACACCATATATTTT. It codes for CASSIQGWVSGNTIYF. J is TRBJ1-3 and V is TRBV6-9, with a possible D match to TRBD1 (6 bases). Trimming shortened V by 5 bases and J by 0 bases, and 14 bases separated the two germline ends. This CDR3 spans 16 amino acids. Germline lookup yields CDR1 MNHGY and CDR2 SVAAGI.

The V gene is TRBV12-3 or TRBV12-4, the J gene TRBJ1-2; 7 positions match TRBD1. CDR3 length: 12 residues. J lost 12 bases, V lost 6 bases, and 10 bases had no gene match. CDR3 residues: CASRGATGKNTF. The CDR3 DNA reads TGTGCCAGCAGGGGAGCGACAGGGAAGAACACCTTC.

In DNA form, the CDR3 reads TGCAGCGCCAGGGGAGACACTGAAGCTTTCTTT. It encodes CSARGDTEAFF. This sequence joins TRBV29-1 and TRBJ1-1; a weak D match, TRBD1 (6 bases). CDR3 length: 11 residues. V was shortened by 7 bases and J by 3 bases, with 9 bases between the two germline ends. CDR1 is SQVTM and CDR2 is ANQGSEA in the germline V gene.

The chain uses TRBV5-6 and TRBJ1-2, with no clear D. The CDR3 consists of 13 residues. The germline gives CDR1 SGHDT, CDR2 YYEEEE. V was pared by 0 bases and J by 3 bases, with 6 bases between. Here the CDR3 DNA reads TGTGCCAGCAGCTTGGACAGCTACTATGGCTACACCTTC. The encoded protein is CASSLDSYYGYTF.

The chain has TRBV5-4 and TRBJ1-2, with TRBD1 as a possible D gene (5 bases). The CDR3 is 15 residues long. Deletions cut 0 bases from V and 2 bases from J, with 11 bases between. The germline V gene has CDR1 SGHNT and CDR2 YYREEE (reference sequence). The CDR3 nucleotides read TGTGCCAGCAGCTTGGGGCAGGGACTGAACTATGGCTACACCTTC. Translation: CASSLGQGLNYGYTF.

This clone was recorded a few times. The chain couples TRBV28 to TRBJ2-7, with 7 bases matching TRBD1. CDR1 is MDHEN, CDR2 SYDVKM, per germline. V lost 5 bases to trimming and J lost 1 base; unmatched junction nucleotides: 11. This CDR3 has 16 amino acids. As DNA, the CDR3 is TGTGCCAGCAGTCCATGGGGACAGTTCAGATCCTACGAGCAGTACTTC. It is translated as CASSPWGQFRSYEQYF.

The CDR3 spells CASSILGQGALIPLHF. DNA for the CDR3: TGTGCCAGTAGTATATTGGGACAGGGGGCTCTGATACCCCTCCACTTT. This rearrangement joins TRBV19 to TRBJ1-6; 12 nucleotides match TRBD1. Germline trimming cut 2 bases from V and 12 bases from J; bases unmatched to any gene: 8. Germline-derived CDR1 and CDR2 are LNHDA and SQIVND (reference sequence). The CDR3 runs 16 residues.

CDR3 nucleotides: TGTGCCAGCAGGAATAGACCCGGGGGAAAATCCTATAATTCACCCCTCCACTTT. This codes for CASRNRPGGKSYNSPLHF. The chain is built from TRBV2 and TRBJ1-6, with a tentative D call TRBD1 (5 bases). Between the trimmed V and J ends, which lost 6 bases and 1 base, there was a span of 19 bases. Germline loops: CDR1 SNHLY, CDR2 FYNNEI. CDR3 length equals 18 residues.

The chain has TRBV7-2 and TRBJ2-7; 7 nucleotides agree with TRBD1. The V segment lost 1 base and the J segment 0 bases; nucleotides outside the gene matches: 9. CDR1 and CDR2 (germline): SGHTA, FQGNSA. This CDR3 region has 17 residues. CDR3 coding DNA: TGTGCCAGCAGCTTAGGGTGGGACAGAGGGAGCTCCTACGAGCAGTACTTC. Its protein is CASSLGWDRGSSYEQYF.

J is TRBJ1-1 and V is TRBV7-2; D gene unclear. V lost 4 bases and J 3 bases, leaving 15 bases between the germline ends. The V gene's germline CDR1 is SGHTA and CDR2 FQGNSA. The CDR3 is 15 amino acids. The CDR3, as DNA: TGTGCCAGCAGCTCCTCCCGGTCCCTGGACACTGAAGCTTTCTTT. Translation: CASSSSRSLDTEAFF.

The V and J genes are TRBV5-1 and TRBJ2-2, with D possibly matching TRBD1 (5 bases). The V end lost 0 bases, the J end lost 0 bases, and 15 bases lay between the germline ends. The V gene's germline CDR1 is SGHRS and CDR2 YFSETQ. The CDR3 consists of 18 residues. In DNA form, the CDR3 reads TGCGCCAGCAGCTTGGTTTTTCAGGGTAGGGCGAACACCGGGGAGCTGTTTTTT. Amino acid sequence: CASSLVFQGRANTGELFF.

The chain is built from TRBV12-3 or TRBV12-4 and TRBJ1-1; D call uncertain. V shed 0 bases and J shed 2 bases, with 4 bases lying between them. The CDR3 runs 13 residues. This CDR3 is CASSLALNTEAFF. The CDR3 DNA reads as TGTGCCAGCAGTTTAGCCCTAAACACTGAAGCTTTCTTT.

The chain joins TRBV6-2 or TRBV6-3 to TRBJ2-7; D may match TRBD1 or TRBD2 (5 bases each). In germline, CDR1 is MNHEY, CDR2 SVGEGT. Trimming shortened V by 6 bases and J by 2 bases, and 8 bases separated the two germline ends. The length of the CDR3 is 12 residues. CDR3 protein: CASSRDPYEQYF. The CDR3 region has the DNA TGTGCCAGCAGCCGGGACCCCTACGAGCAGTACTTC.

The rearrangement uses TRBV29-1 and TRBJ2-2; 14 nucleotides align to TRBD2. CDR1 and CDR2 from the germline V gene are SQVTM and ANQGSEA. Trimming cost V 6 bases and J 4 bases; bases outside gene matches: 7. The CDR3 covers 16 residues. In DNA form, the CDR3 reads TGCAGCGTCGCCGGGACTAGCGGGAGTAGCACCGGGGAGCTGTTTTTT. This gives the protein CSVAGTSGSSTGELFF.

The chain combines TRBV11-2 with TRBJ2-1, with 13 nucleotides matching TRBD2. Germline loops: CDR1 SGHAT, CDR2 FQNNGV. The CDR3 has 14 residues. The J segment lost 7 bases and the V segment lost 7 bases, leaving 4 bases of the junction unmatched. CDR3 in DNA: TGTGCCAGCACCGGACTAGCGGGAGTGAATGAGCAGTTCTTC. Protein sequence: CASTGLAGVNEQFF. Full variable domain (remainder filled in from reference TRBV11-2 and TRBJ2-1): EAGVAQSPRYKIIEKRQSVAFWCNPISGHATLYWYQQILGQGPKLLIQFQNNGVVDDSQLPKDRFSAERLKGVDSTLKIQPAKLEDSAVYLCASTGLAGVNEQFFGPGTRLTVL.

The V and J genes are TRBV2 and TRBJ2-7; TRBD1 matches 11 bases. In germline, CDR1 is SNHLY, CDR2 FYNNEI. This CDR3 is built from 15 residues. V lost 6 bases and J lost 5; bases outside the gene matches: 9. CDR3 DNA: TGTGCCAGCAGCGCCCGGACAGGGGGCAGGGACGAGCAGTACTTC. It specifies CASSARTGGRDEQYF.